This T cell receptor (beta chain) was observed in a study of identical twins (dated by TCRdb to the mid-2010s). For the wider study: To test whether fetal clonotypes persist, the study used deep sequencing on TCR alpha and beta repertoires from monozygotic twins, unrelated adults of various ages, and cord blood. To rule out contamination, the twin experiments were replicated at different times with different library preparation protocols.

All donors were healthy Caucasians. Three pairs of female monozygotic twins, all aged roughly 18 to 30 years, made up the twin cohort. The RNA used for TCR libraries was isolated from peripheral blood mononuclear cells. Library preparation employed 5' RACE. The listed sequencing device is Illumina HiSeq 2000. Template switching added a universal primer binding site, and the final cDNA carried a unique molecular identifier that allowed TCR cDNA molecules to be counted accurately. Specific primers in the conserved constant-segment region were used to synthesize first-strand cDNA for the TCR alpha and beta chains. Each cDNA library was double barcoded, with a SMART-Mk sample barcode plus Illumina barcodes, to control for contamination. TruSeq adapter sequences and Illumina sample barcodes were added in two successive PCR steps. The TCR alpha and beta cDNA libraries were sequenced on the Illumina HiSeq platform using custom primers. The paper's data handling went like this. MiGEC processed the raw reads to extract unique molecular identifiers, while MiXCR was used to determine the CDR3 positions. Recombination models were inferred per individual with the repgenHMM and IGoR tools using an EM algorithm. Shared clonotype analysis was performed with the tcR package in R, normalizing sharing by the product of cloneset sizes. To study raw recombination without the effects of thymic and clonal selection, out-of-frame nonproductive sequences were analyzed. TCRdb redid the processing of the public reads, applying fastp at Q25 and MiXCR, and retained in-frame beta chains. Identical CDR3 protein sequences are pooled into one entry, listed with their most common genes and DNA. The V and J calls, along with clone size, are taken from TCRdb and not from the paper's own processing. The sample records some 500,000 distinct CDR3 sequences, 7.5% to 10% of which are singletons. Clones ranked in the top ten supply 2.5% to 3% of the sample.

The CDR3 covers 17 residues, taking in both the cysteine and the phenylalanine. Left in the record is the CDR3 DNA by itself, 51 bases read in frame from the first base. V is cut back by 0 bases and J by 4 bases, with 12 bases in the junction unmatched. For this clonotype: Its antigen is still unknown. Base qualities are not at hand, and no much larger clone is one base apart.

Study-wide findings and limitations: Conclusions relied on cross-sectional statistical analysis, since the same donors could not be followed over many years. In beta out-of-frame sequences, excess twin sharing was weaker, because having fewer shared sequences lowered the signal-to-noise ratio. Zero-insertion analyses could be partly confounded by invariant T cells such as MAIT and iNKT, though diverse VJ usage argued against such confounding for most clonotypes. Abundant cord blood beta clonotypes carried fewer insertions; young adult naive repertoires showed a weaker similar trend, while memory repertoires showed none. Compared with coincidental sharing between unrelated individuals, out-of-frame TCR alpha sequences shared between twins showed an excess of sequences with low generation probability. Recombination models systematically underestimated out-of-frame TCR alpha sharing in monozygotic twins but agreed with sharing between unrelated individuals.

The data were also submitted as part of a second study, on yellow fever vaccine responses in identical twins. That second report states: According to the authors, the vaccine-induced T cell response in identical twins seemed to be partly convergent and partly specific to each individual. In the study, vaccine-responding T cell clones were precisely tracked in identical twins.

The receptor was derived from a woman aged 18-29 years in good health. Sequenced input: PBMCs. The chain links TRBV12-3 or TRBV12-4 with TRBJ2-7, and 7 junctional nucleotides match TRBD1. The CDR3 protein is CASSLADRESIIYEQYF. The nucleotide sequence is TGTGCCAGCAGTTTAGCCGACAGGGAATCTATTATTTACGAGCAGTACTTC.